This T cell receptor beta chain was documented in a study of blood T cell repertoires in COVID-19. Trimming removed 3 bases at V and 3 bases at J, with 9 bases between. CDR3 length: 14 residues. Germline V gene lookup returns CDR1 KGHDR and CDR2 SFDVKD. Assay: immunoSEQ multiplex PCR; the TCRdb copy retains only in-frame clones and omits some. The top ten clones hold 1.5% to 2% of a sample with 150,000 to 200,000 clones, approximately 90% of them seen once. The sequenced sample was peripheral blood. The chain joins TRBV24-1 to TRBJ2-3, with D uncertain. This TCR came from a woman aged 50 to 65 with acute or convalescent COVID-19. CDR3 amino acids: CATSDAARTDTQYF. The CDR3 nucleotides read TGTGCCACCAGTGATGCTGCTAGGACAGATACGCAGTATTTT.